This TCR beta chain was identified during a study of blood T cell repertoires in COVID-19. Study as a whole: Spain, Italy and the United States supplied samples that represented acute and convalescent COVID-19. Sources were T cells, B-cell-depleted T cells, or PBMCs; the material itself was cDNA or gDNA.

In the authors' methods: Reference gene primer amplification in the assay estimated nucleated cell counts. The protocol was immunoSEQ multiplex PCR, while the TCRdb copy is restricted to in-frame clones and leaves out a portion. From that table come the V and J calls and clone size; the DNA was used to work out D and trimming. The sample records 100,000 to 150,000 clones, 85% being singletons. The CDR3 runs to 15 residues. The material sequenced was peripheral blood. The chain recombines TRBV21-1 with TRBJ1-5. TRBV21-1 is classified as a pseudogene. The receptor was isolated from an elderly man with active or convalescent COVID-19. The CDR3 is CASPRSTNSNQPQHF. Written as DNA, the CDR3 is TGTGCCAGCCCGCGATCTACCAATAGCAATCAGCCCCAGCATTTT.